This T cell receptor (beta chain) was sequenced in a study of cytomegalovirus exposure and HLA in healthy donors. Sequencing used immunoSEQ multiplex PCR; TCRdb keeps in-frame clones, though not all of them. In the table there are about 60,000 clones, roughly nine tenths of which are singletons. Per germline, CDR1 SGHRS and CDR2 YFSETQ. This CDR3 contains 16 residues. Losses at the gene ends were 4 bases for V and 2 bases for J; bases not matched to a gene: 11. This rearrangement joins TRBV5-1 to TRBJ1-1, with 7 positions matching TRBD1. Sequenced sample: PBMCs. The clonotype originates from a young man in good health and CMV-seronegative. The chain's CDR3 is CASSPFDRDSNTEAFF. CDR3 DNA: TGCGCCAGCAGCCCTTTTGACCGGGACAGTAACACTGAAGCTTTCTTT.